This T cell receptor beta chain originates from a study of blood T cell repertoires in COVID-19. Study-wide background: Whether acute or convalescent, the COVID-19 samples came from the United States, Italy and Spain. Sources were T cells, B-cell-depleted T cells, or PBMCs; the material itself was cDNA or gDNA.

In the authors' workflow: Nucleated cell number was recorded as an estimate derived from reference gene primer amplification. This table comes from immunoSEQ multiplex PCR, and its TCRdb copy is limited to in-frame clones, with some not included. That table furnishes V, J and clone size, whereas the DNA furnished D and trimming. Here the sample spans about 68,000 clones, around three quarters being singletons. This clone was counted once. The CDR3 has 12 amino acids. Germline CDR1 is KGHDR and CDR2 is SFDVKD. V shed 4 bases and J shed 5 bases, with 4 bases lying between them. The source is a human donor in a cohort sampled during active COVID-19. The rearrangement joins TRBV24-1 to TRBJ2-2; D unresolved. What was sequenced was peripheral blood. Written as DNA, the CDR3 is TGTGCCACCAGTGACCTGACCGGGGAGCTGTTTTTT. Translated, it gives CATSDLTGELFF.